This is a list of T cell receptor beta chains from one sample in a study of T cell clonotyping in hematopoietic cell transplantation. Using immunoSEQ multiplex PCR, the repertoire was profiled, and TCRdb retains in-frame clones only, with some absent. The data hold 8,900 or so clones, with 87% observed a single time. The material was peripheral blood mononuclear cells, obtained before stem cell transplant. The receptors derive from a woman aged 55-70 years with acute myeloid leukemia. Some clones in this sample may be carry-over from other donors' samples. Each CDR3 is given with its conserved first and last residue. A D gene is named only where the DNA matches it firmly. Size is omitted from some rows. Given values are once, few, many or a class for expanded clones.

V,size,J,D,CDR3,DNA
TRBV7-2,.,TRBJ2-4,.,CASSLAPWTNRPTKNIQYF,TGTGCCAGCAGCTTAGCTCCTTGGACTAACCGGCCCACCAAAAACATTCAGTACTTC
TRBV7-9,.,TRBJ2-6,.,CASSSRYSNSGANVLTF,TGTGCCAGCAGCTCGAGGTACTCTAACTCTGGGGCCAACGTCCTGACTTTC
TRBV5-1,few,TRBJ1-1,.,CASSLAPGAERNTEAFF,TGCGCCAGCAGCTTGGCCCCGGGGGCGGAACGTAACACTGAAGCTTTCTTT
TRBV7-2,few,TRBJ1-2,.,CASSLFSQGYTF,TGTGCCAGCAGCTTGTTTAGTCAAGGCTACACCTTC
TRBV5-4,.,TRBJ1-1,.,CASSAGFLNTEAFF,TGTGCCAGCAGCGCGGGGTTCTTGAACACTGAAGCTTTCTTT
TRBV25-1,.,TRBJ1-3,.,CASSADSHSGNTIYF,TGTGCCAGCAGTGCGGACAGTCACTCTGGAAACACCATATATTTT
TRBV6-1,.,TRBJ2-1,.,CASRDRSSYNEQFF,TGTGCCAGCAGGGACAGAAGCTCCTACAATGAGCAGTTCTTC
TRBV7-6,.,TRBJ1-5,.,CASSLVSRGDQPQHF,TGTGCCAGCAGCTTAGTCTCCCGGGGGGATCAGCCCCAGCATTTT
TRBV9,.,TRBJ1-3,.,CASSLNFRVSSGNTIYF,TGTGCCAGCAGCTTAAACTTCAGGGTTTCCTCTGGAAACACCATATATTTT
TRBV11-2,.,TRBJ1-4,.,CASTRLQGRNNEKLFF,TGTGCCAGCACACGCCTACAGGGCCGCAATAATGAAAAACTGTTTTTT
TRBV7-9,.,TRBJ2-4,.,CASSLFDRAKNIQYF,TGTGCCAGCAGCTTATTCGACAGGGCCAAAAACATTCAGTACTTC
TRBV7-3,once,TRBJ2-1,.,CASSPERLGSYNEQFF,TGTGCCAGCAGCCCGGAGCGGCTTGGCTCCTACAATGAGCAGTTCTTC
TRBV30,once,TRBJ2-3,TRBD2,CAWSVGGTSRDTQYF,TGTGCCTGGAGTGTAGGGGGGACTAGCAGAGATACGCAGTATTTT
TRBV6-4,.,TRBJ1-2,.,CASSPDYGTDGNGYTF,TGTGCCAGCAGTCCGGACTATGGGACCGACGGGAATGGCTACACCTTC
TRBV6-5,.,TRBJ1-2,.,CASSYDRNYGYTF,TGTGCCAGCAGTTACGACAGGAACTATGGCTACACCTTC
TRBV5-4,.,TRBJ2-2,.,CASSRFLTRAGELFF,TGTGCCAGCAGCCGTTTCTTAACCCGGGCCGGGGAGCTGTTTTTT
TRBV2,few,TRBJ2-3,.,CASSRGTDTQYF,TGTGCCAGCAGTCGCGGCACAGATACGCAGTATTTT
TRBV6-4,.,TRBJ2-2,TRBD2,CASSDSGTSGGGELFF,TGTGCCAGCAGTGATTCCGGGACTAGTGGAGGCGGGGAGCTGTTTTTT
TRBV11-3,.,TRBJ2-2,.,CASSPGAGPTPNTGELFF,TGTGCCAGCAGCCCAGGGGCGGGGCCGACCCCGAACACCGGGGAGCTGTTTTTT
TRBV11-2,.,TRBJ2-1,TRBD2,CASSPGVAGYNEQFF,TGTGCCAGCAGCCCGGGGGTAGCGGGCTACAATGAGCAGTTCTTC
TRBV4-2,.,TRBJ1-4,.,CASSPEPGNEKLFF,TGTGCCAGCAGCCCAGAACCTGGGAATGAAAAACTGTTTTTT
TRBV11-3,.,TRBJ2-3,TRBD2,CASSRGGTSTDTQYF,TGTGCCAGCAGCCGGGGGGGTACGAGCACAGATACGCAGTATTTT
TRBV6-6,few,TRBJ1-5,.,CASSYGPGNSNQPQHF,TGTGCCAGCAGTTATGGCCCAGGGAATAGCAATCAGCCCCAGCATTTT
TRBV7-8,.,TRBJ1-1,.,CASLHITDTEAFF,TGTGCCAGCCTGCACATAACGGACACTGAAGCTTTCTTT
TRBV27,.,TRBJ1-1,.,CASSLSTGMNTEAFF,TGTGCCAGCAGTTTATCTACGGGGATGAACACTGAAGCTTTCTTT
TRBV18,.,TRBJ2-7,.,CASSPKTVSSYEQYF,TGTGCCAGCTCACCGAAGACAGTTAGCTCCTACGAGCAGTACTTC
TRBV29-1,few,TRBJ2-1,.,CSVNTAWDMQFF,TGCAGCGTTAACACCGCCTGGGACATGCAGTTCTTC
TRBV18,.,TRBJ2-1,.,CASSFSGMSNEQFF,TGTGCCAGCTCATTCTCCGGGATGAGCAATGAGCAGTTCTTC
TRBV19,.,TRBJ1-2,TRBD1,CASITQGIYGYTF,TGTGCCAGTATAACACAGGGGATCTATGGCTACACCTTC
TRBV19,.,TRBJ2-1,.,CASSSDLAPSNEQFF,TGTGCCAGTAGTAGTGACCTAGCGCCCTCCAATGAGCAGTTCTTC
TRBV28,.,TRBJ1-6,.,CASTSGVNGARSPLHF,TGTGCCAGCACCTCCGGGGTCAACGGGGCGCGGTCACCCCTCCACTTT
TRBV2,.,TRBJ2-7,.,CASSEWAGSSYEQYF,TGTGCCAGCAGTGAATGGGCTGGTAGCTCCTACGAGCAGTACTTC
TRBV28,.,TRBJ2-3,.,CASSLMSRTDTQYF,TGTGCCAGCAGTCTCATGTCGCGGACAGATACGCAGTATTTT
TRBV29-1,.,TRBJ1-2,.,CSVYVLTDGFYGYTF,TGCAGCGTTTACGTCCTAACCGACGGGTTCTATGGCTACACCTTC
TRBV2,.,TRBJ1-6,TRBD1,CASKDRGLGNSPLHF,TGTGCCAGCAAGGACAGGGGGTTGGGTAATTCACCCCTCCACTTT
TRBV2,.,TRBJ1-5,.,CATTGQNNQPQHF,TGTGCCACCACGGGTCAGAACAATCAGCCCCAGCATTTT
TRBV7-8,.,TRBJ2-5,.,CASSSQETQYF,TGTGCCAGCAGCTCCCAAGAGACCCAGTACTTC
TRBV19,.,TRBJ1-2,.,CASKIGGGSYGYTF,TGTGCCAGTAAAATTGGGGGCGGAAGCTATGGCTACACCTTC
TRBV9,.,TRBJ2-1,.,CASSVATVNEQFF,TGTGCCAGCAGCGTAGCGACAGTCAATGAGCAGTTCTTC
TRBV7-6,few,TRBJ1-1,.,CASSLRDQGSVRAFF,TGTGCCAGCAGCTTAAGGGATCAGGGAAGCGTGCGGGCTTTCTTT
TRBV7-8,.,TRBJ1-1,.,CASSLEALKGEVWWTNTEAFF,TGTGCCAGCAGCTTAGAGGCTTTGAAGGGAGAGGTGTGGTGGACTAACACTGAAGCTTTCTTT
TRBV5-4,.,TRBJ2-1,TRBD2,CASRRGDLTYNEQFF,TGTGCCAGCCGACGGGGGGATTTAACGTACAATGAGCAGTTCTTC
TRBV19,few,TRBJ2-2,.,CASSIRERDTGELFF,TGTGCCAGTAGTATACGGGAGAGGGACACCGGGGAGCTGTTTTTT
TRBV28,.,TRBJ2-1,.,CASSTRFELRNEQFF,TGTGCCAGCAGTACCCGCTTCGAGCTGAGGAATGAGCAGTTCTTC
TRBV6-1,.,TRBJ1-5,.,CASSEDGGSNQPQHF,TGTGCCAGCAGTGAAGATGGAGGGAGCAATCAGCCCCAGCATTTT